Shown below are 24 T cell receptor beta chains from a single sample sequenced in a study of graft-versus-host responses after intestinal transplantation. These receptors lack a known antigen. Sequencing was performed with immunoSEQ multiplex PCR; in TCRdb, only in-frame clones are kept and a portion is missing. The table lists some 100,000 clones, about 90% of them singletons. Material: unstimulated CD8+ T cells sorted from spleen or lymph node cells, obtained before transplant. These receptors originate from a human donor who was the organ donor for an intestinal transplant.

The chain has TRBV27 and TRBJ2-3; D unclear. The CDR3 runs to 13 residues. V was pared by 4 bases and J by 0 bases, with 5 bases between. Per germline, CDR1 MNHEY and CDR2 SMNVEV (reference sequence). CDR3 in DNA: TGTGCCAGCAGTTCCCCTAGCACAGATACGCAGTATTTT. Encoded protein: CASSSPSTDTQYF.

The V gene is TRBV27, the J gene TRBJ2-1, with TRBD1 as a possible D gene (6 bases). V was shortened by 0 bases and J by 4 bases, with 10 bases between the two germline ends. The CDR3 runs to 15 residues. CDR1 MNHEY and CDR2 SMNVEV come from the germline V gene (reference sequence). CDR3 in amino acids: CASSLSQGPYNEQFF. CDR3 nucleotide sequence: TGTGCCAGCAGTTTATCGCAGGGGCCATACAATGAGCAGTTCTTC.

This clone was observed a single time. The gene calls are TRBV27 and TRBJ2-1, with D tentatively TRBD2 (5 bases). V shed 4 bases and J shed 7 bases, with 11 bases lying between them. Germline loops: CDR1 MNHEY, CDR2 SMNVEV (reference sequence). The CDR3 has 13 amino acids. The CDR3 nucleotides read TGTGCCAGCAGTTACCTGGCGGGTAATGAGCAGTTCTTC. Translated, it gives CASSYLAGNEQFF.

The chain links TRBV13 to TRBJ2-7; 10 bases align to TRBD2. The J segment lost 2 bases and the V segment lost 5 bases, leaving 9 bases of the junction unmatched. The CDR3 extends over 16 amino acids. Germline lookup yields CDR1 PRHDT and CDR2 FYEKMQ (reference sequence). As DNA, the CDR3 is TGTGCCAGCAGCCCGAGTGGAGCGGGGGGGCCCTACGAGCAGTACTTC. It translates to CASSPSGAGGPYEQYF.

This clone was seen a few times. The V and J genes are TRBV6-5 and TRBJ1-1; 7 bases match TRBD1. Germline values: CDR1 MNHEY, CDR2 SVGAGI. The CDR3 covers 13 residues. The ends lost 3 bases at V and 6 bases at J; junction bases unmatched: 4. The CDR3 DNA reads TGTGCCAGCAGTTATGGACAGGAGGCTGAAGCTTTCTTT. Protein product: CASSYGQEAEAFF.

The chain has TRBV6-1 and TRBJ2-2, with D maybe TRBD1 (5 bases). CDR1 is MNHNS and CDR2 is SASEGT in the germline V gene. V lost 0 bases to trimming and J lost 6 bases, with 8 bases between them. The length of the CDR3 is 14 residues. CDR3 region: CASSEAIGAGELFF. CDR3 sequence (DNA): TGTGCCAGCAGTGAAGCGATAGGGGCCGGGGAGCTGTTTTTT.

The rearrangement links TRBV9 to TRBJ1-2; TRBD1 agrees at 8 bases. Germline CDR1 is SGDLS and CDR2 is YYNGEE. The CDR3 consists of 13 residues. V lost 3 bases and J lost 7; bases outside the gene matches: 5. For the CDR3, the DNA is TGTGCCAGCAGCGGGACAGGGCTGGGTGGCTACACCTTC. Encoded protein: CASSGTGLGGYTF. Combining the CDR3 with reference TRBV9 and TRBJ1-2 gives the whole variable domain DSGVTQTPKHLITATGQRVTLRCSPRSGDLSVYWYQQSLDQGLQFLIQYYNGEERAKGNILERFSAQQFPDLHSELNLSSLELGDSALYFCASSGTGLGGYTFGSGTRLTVV.

This chain connects TRBV4-1 to TRBJ2-1; no clear D. V lost 0 bases and J lost 4, with 4 bases in between. Germline loops: CDR1 MGHRA, CDR2 YSYEKL. The CDR3 covers 13 residues. The CDR3 region is CASSQELYNEQFF. CDR3 nucleotide sequence: TGCGCCAGCAGCCAAGAATTATACAATGAGCAGTTCTTC.

The chain couples TRBV28 to TRBJ1-1; D is undetermined. The CDR3 sequence is 15 residues long. V was trimmed by 2 bases and J by 5 bases, leaving 15 bases between them. Germline V gene lookup returns CDR1 MDHEN and CDR2 SYDVKM. The CDR3 protein is CASSLPDSGKTEAFF. DNA for the CDR3: TGTGCCAGCAGTTTACCAGACTCCGGTAAGACTGAAGCTTTCTTT.

The rearrangement uses TRBV29-1 and TRBJ2-7; a possible D gene is TRBD2 (5 bases). V lost 6 bases and J 3 bases, leaving 18 bases between the germline ends. This CDR3 spans 14 amino acids. Germline V gene lookup returns CDR1 SQVTM and CDR2 ANQGSEA. The chain's CDR3 is CSVLVRTHYYEQYF. Here the CDR3 DNA reads TGCAGCGTGCTGGTGAGGACTCACTACTACGAGCAGTACTTC.

The chain carries TRBV27 and TRBJ2-5; 7 nucleotides align to TRBD1. J gave up 3 bases and V 10 bases, and 14 bases lay outside the gene matches. The CDR3 extends over 15 amino acids. Germline V CDR1 and CDR2: MNHEY, SMNVEV (reference sequence). The chain's CDR3 is CATMTGTDDKETQYF. For the CDR3, the DNA is TGTGCCACCATGACGGGGACAGACGACAAAGAGACCCAGTACTTC.

The chain employs TRBV19 and TRBJ1-1; no clear D gene. CDR3 length equals 15 residues. V lost 7 bases to trimming and J lost 1 base, with 16 bases between them. Germline V gives CDR1 LNHDA, CDR2 SQIVND (reference sequence). The CDR3 is CASTGDYQPNTEAFF. For the CDR3, the DNA is TGTGCCAGTACCGGGGATTACCAGCCGAACACTGAAGCTTTCTTT.

V gene TRBV2 combines with J gene TRBJ2-2; a weak D match, TRBD2 (5 bases). The V gene's germline CDR1 is SNHLY and CDR2 FYNNEI. Trimming took off 6 bases at V and 5 bases at J, with 13 bases between the two ends. This CDR3 spans 14 amino acids. CDR3 DNA sequence: TGTGCCAGCAGCCAAATTGGAGGAACCGGGGAGCTGTTTTTT. It encodes CASSQIGGTGELFF. Combining the CDR3 with reference TRBV2 and TRBJ2-2 gives the whole variable domain EPEVTQTPSHQVTQMGQEVILRCVPISNHLYFYWYRQILGQKVEFLVSFYNNEISEKSEIFDDQFSVERPDGSNFTLKIRSTKLEDSAMYFCASSQIGGTGELFFGEGSRLTVL.

This chain's CDR3 is CASSLSGQPEEIYGYTF. The CDR3, as DNA: TGTGCCAGCAGCTTATCCGGACAGCCAGAAGAGATCTATGGCTACACCTTC. The genes are TRBV13 and TRBJ1-2, with D possibly being TRBD1 (6 bases). This CDR3 comprises 17 residues. From germline, CDR1 is PRHDT and CDR2 FYEKMQ (reference sequence). V shed 2 bases and J shed 4 bases, with 20 bases lying between them.

V and J are TRBV25-1 and TRBJ1-2; no clear D. The V end was cut by 0 bases, the J end by 4 bases, with 15 bases between. CDR1 is MGHDK and CDR2 is SYGVNS in the germline V gene. The CDR3 sequence is 16 residues long. The CDR3 coding sequence is TGTGCCAGCAGTGAATATAGCGAGGACCGCTCCTATGGCTACACCTTC. Amino acid sequence: CASSEYSEDRSYGYTF.

The chain employs TRBV7-9 and TRBJ2-7, with D perhaps TRBD1 (6 bases). Germline assignment: CDR1 SEHNR and CDR2 FQNEAQ (reference sequence). The CDR3 covers 15 residues. The V and J ends lost 2 bases and 2 bases respectively, with 13 bases between them. In DNA, the CDR3 is TGTGCCAGCAGCTTACCCAGGGGATCAGCCTACGAGCAGTACTTC. Its protein product is CASSLPRGSAYEQYF.

This chain joins TRBV5-1 and TRBJ1-2; D remains ambiguous. The CDR3 extends over 12 amino acids. CDR1 SGHRS and CDR2 YFSETQ come from the germline V gene. The V gene lost 4 bases and the J gene lost 5 bases, with 9 bases spanning the gap. CDR3 nucleotide sequence: TGCGCCAGCAGCGGGCCAGAATATGGCTACACCTTC. It yields the protein CASSGPEYGYTF.

In DNA, the CDR3 is TGTGCCACCCTGGATCCGGGGTCATACGAGCAGTACTTC. Amino acid sequence: CATLDPGSYEQYF. J is TRBJ2-7 and V is TRBV28, with D maybe TRBD2 (5 bases). Looked up from germline, CDR1 is MDHEN and CDR2 is SYDVKM. The CDR3 has 13 amino acids. Trimming took off 10 bases at V and 4 bases at J, with 17 bases between the two ends.

Concerning this clone itself: Other DNA sequences in the sample encode the same CDR3. The chain recombines TRBV28 with TRBJ1-1, with 8 bases lining up with TRBD1. This CDR3 region has 13 residues. Germline values: CDR1 MDHEN, CDR2 SYDVKM. The V and J ends lost 3 bases and 4 bases, in that order; junction bases with no gene match: 1. CDR3 amino acids: CASSLGQVTEAFF. CDR3 coding DNA: TGTGCCAGCAGTTTGGGACAGGTCACTGAAGCTTTCTTT.

V gene TRBV27 combines with J gene TRBJ1-4, with a tentative D call TRBD1 (6 bases). This CDR3 spans 15 amino acids. Per germline, CDR1 MNHEY and CDR2 SMNVEV (reference sequence). V was clipped by 5 bases and J by 4 bases, with 14 bases between them. CDR3 loop: CASSKSEQGNEKLFF. Here the CDR3 DNA reads TGTGCCAGCAGTAAAAGCGAACAGGGTAATGAAAAACTGTTTTTT.

The V gene is TRBV13, the J gene TRBJ1-1; 9 bases agree with TRBD1. Looked up from germline, CDR1 is PRHDT and CDR2 is FYEKMQ (reference sequence). Unmatched junction bases numbered 7, after V lost 6 bases and J lost 5 bases. The CDR3 extends over 14 amino acids. The CDR3 loop is CASSNTGGGTEAFF. CDR3 DNA: TGTGCCAGCAGTAACACAGGGGGCGGAACTGAAGCTTTCTTT.

The chain is built from TRBV28 and TRBJ2-3, with TRBD2 identical over 14 bases. Trimming at V came to 4 bases and at J to 4 bases, leaving 13 bases not matched to a gene. This CDR3 is built from 19 residues. Germline CDR1 reads MDHEN; CDR2 reads SYDVKM. CDR3 loop: CASSSSGLAGVFFPDTQYF. CDR3 sequence (DNA): TGTGCCAGCAGTTCATCGGGACTAGCGGGGGTCTTTTTCCCAGATACGCAGTATTTT. The whole variable domain, remainder taken from reference TRBV28 and TRBJ2-3, is DVKVTQSSRYLVKRTGEKVFLECVQDMDHENMFWYRQDPGLGLRLIYFSYDVKMKEKGDIPEGYSVSREKKERFSLILESASTNQTSMYLCASSSSGLAGVFFPDTQYFGPGTRLTVL.

This CDR3 reads CASSQVNLGVTSEAFF. The CDR3 DNA sequence: TGCGCCAGCAGCCAGGTCAACCTAGGGGTAACGTCTGAAGCTTTCTTT. The J gene is TRBJ1-1, the V gene TRBV4-1; possibly TRBD1 for D (5 bases). CDR3 length: 16 residues. The germline gives CDR1 MGHRA, CDR2 YSYEKL. V lost 3 bases to trimming and J lost 6 bases, with 20 bases between them.

This chain joins TRBV7-9 and TRBJ2-5; possible D gene TRBD2, 7 bases. The germline V gene encodes CDR1 SEHNR and CDR2 FQNEAQ (reference sequence). CDR3 length: 11 residues. Trimming shortened V by 10 bases and J by 11 bases, and 17 bases separated the two germline ends. The CDR3 here is CATQDSGEQYF. CDR3 coding DNA: TGTGCCACCCAGGACAGCGGGGAGCAGTACTTC.